These T cell receptor beta chains were read from a single sample in a study of Tregs in tolerant kidney transplant recipients. This table comes from immunoSEQ multiplex PCR, and its TCRdb copy is limited to in-frame clones, with some not included. The sample consists of about 110,000 clones, nearly 90% of them appearing once. The material sequenced was CD4+ T cells from blood, taken before the transplant. The receptors originated from a human donor who received a combined kidney and bone marrow transplant. Each CDR3 is given with its conserved first and last residue. D genes are given only for firm matches. Clone size is not always given. Where it is, it says once, few, many or a class for expanded clones.

cdr3_nt: TGTGCCAGCAGCTTAGGCCGGAGGTTCTACGAGCAGTACTTC
cdr3_aa: CASSLGRRFYEQYF
v_call: TRBV13
j_call: TRBJ2-7
cdr3_length: 14
clone_size: once
d_call: .

cdr3_nt: TGCAGTGCTACTGAGGAGCTTGAAGCTTTCTTT
cdr3_aa: CSATEELEAFF
v_call: TRBV20-1
j_call: TRBJ1-1
cdr3_length: 11
clone_size: .
d_call: .

cdr3_nt: TGTGCCAGCAGCTCCACTAGCGGGGTCCCTCTCGAGCAGTACTTC
cdr3_aa: CASSSTSGVPLEQYF
v_call: TRBV11-2
j_call: TRBJ2-7
cdr3_length: 15
clone_size: .
d_call: TRBD2

cdr3_nt: TGCAGCGCCCGGGAGAGAGGGGAAAAACTGTTTTTT
cdr3_aa: CSARERGEKLFF
v_call: TRBV29-1
j_call: TRBJ1-4
cdr3_length: 12
clone_size: .
d_call: .

cdr3_nt: TGTGCCAGCAGCCTCAGGACTAGCGGGGCGGGGGATGAGCAGTTCTTC
cdr3_aa: CASSLRTSGAGDEQFF
v_call: TRBV11-3
j_call: TRBJ2-1
cdr3_length: 16
clone_size: .
d_call: TRBD2

cdr3_nt: TGTGCCAGCAGTTATATGGGGACAGATAACTATGGCTACACCTTC
cdr3_aa: CASSYMGTDNYGYTF
v_call: TRBV6-5
j_call: TRBJ1-2
cdr3_length: 15
clone_size: .
d_call: TRBD1

cdr3_nt: TGCGCCAGCAGCCGTTCGACAGGGGGCCCTAACTATGGCTACACCTTC
cdr3_aa: CASSRSTGGPNYGYTF
v_call: TRBV5-1
j_call: TRBJ1-2
cdr3_length: 16
clone_size: .
d_call: TRBD1

cdr3_nt: TGTGCCAGCTCACCGGGGCTACTATTGGGCTACACCTTC
cdr3_aa: CASSPGLLLGYTF
v_call: TRBV18
j_call: TRBJ1-2
cdr3_length: 13
clone_size: few
d_call: .

cdr3_nt: TGTGCCAGCAGTTCGGGGTTAGCGGGGGTGGAGACCCAGTACTTC
cdr3_aa: CASSSGLAGVETQYF
v_call: TRBV6-1
j_call: TRBJ2-5
cdr3_length: 15
clone_size: .
d_call: TRBD2

cdr3_nt: TGTGCCAGTAGACCACAGGGGGCCATGAACACTGAAGCTTTCTTT
cdr3_aa: CASRPQGAMNTEAFF
v_call: TRBV19
j_call: TRBJ1-1
cdr3_length: 15
clone_size: once
d_call: TRBD1

cdr3_nt: TGTGCCAGCAGCTCGGGACTAGCGGTTAAAGAGACCCAGTACTTC
cdr3_aa: CASSSGLAVKETQYF
v_call: TRBV5-5
j_call: TRBJ2-5
cdr3_length: 15
clone_size: .
d_call: TRBD2

cdr3_nt: TGTGCCAGCAGGGGTCGGACATCTACCTACGAGCAGTACTTC
cdr3_aa: CASRGRTSTYEQYF
v_call: TRBV28
j_call: TRBJ2-7
cdr3_length: 14
clone_size: .
d_call: .

cdr3_nt: TGCGCCAGCAGCCAAGGATCTCTCGACAGGTACGAGCAGTACTTC
cdr3_aa: CASSQGSLDRYEQYF
v_call: TRBV4-1
j_call: TRBJ2-7
cdr3_length: 15
clone_size: .
d_call: .

cdr3_nt: TGTGCCAGCAGCTTAAGATCCGGGAGGGGGGGAAAGTGGAATGAGCAGTTCTTC
cdr3_aa: CASSLRSGRGGKWNEQFF
v_call: TRBV7-7
j_call: TRBJ2-1
cdr3_length: 18
clone_size: .
d_call: TRBD2

cdr3_nt: TGTGCCAGCCGTGAGACAGGGGGAGGGGAAAAACTGTTTTTT
cdr3_aa: CASRETGGGEKLFF
v_call: TRBV2
j_call: TRBJ1-4
cdr3_length: 14
clone_size: .
d_call: TRBD1

cdr3_nt: TGTGCCAGCAGCTTTGTCGGGGGACAGTGGTTCTTC
cdr3_aa: CASSFVGGQWFF
v_call: TRBV11-1
j_call: TRBJ2-1
cdr3_length: 12
clone_size: .
d_call: .

cdr3_nt: TGTGCCAGCTGCCTAGCGGGGGGCACCGGGGAGCTGTTTTTT
cdr3_aa: CASCLAGGTGELFF
v_call: TRBV6-5
j_call: TRBJ2-2
cdr3_length: 14
clone_size: few
d_call: TRBD2

cdr3_nt: TGTGCCAGCAGCTTTAGTCTCGAGACCCAGTACTTC
cdr3_aa: CASSFSLETQYF
v_call: TRBV11-2
j_call: TRBJ2-5
cdr3_length: 12
clone_size: .
d_call: .

cdr3_nt: TGTGCCAGCAACCTAGGACAGGGGGGAAAAGCTTTCTTT
cdr3_aa: CASNLGQGGKAFF
v_call: TRBV6-5
j_call: TRBJ1-1
cdr3_length: 13
clone_size: .
d_call: TRBD1

cdr3_nt: TGTGCCAGCAGCCCCCGGACTAGCGGGAGGGAGGGAGATACGCAGTATTTT
cdr3_aa: CASSPRTSGREGDTQYF
v_call: TRBV7-2
j_call: TRBJ2-3
cdr3_length: 17
clone_size: .
d_call: TRBD2

cdr3_nt: TGTGCCAGCAGCGTAGCGATGACTAGCGGGAGGGCGTTGGGTACGCAGTATTTT
cdr3_aa: CASSVAMTSGRALGTQYF
v_call: TRBV9
j_call: TRBJ2-3
cdr3_length: 18
clone_size: .
d_call: TRBD2

cdr3_nt: TGCGCCAGCAGCCAAGGGGGAGAGACAGGCGGCCTCAACACCGGGGAGCTGTTTTTT
cdr3_aa: CASSQGGETGGLNTGELFF
v_call: TRBV4-3
j_call: TRBJ2-2
cdr3_length: 19
clone_size: .
d_call: .

cdr3_nt: TGTGCCAGCAGTTTAGAGCCACAGGGGCAGGCGCAGTACTTC
cdr3_aa: CASSLEPQGQAQYF
v_call: TRBV27
j_call: TRBJ2-7
cdr3_length: 14
clone_size: .
d_call: TRBD1

cdr3_nt: TGTGCCAGCACCTCGGAGGCCCTGGGGGGCTACACCTTC
cdr3_aa: CASTSEALGGYTF
v_call: TRBV7-2
j_call: TRBJ1-2
cdr3_length: 13
clone_size: .
d_call: .

cdr3_nt: TGTGCCAGCAGCTGGGGGGACAGCAACTATGGCTACACCTTC
cdr3_aa: CASSWGDSNYGYTF
v_call: TRBV5-4
j_call: TRBJ1-2
cdr3_length: 14
clone_size: .
d_call: TRBD1

cdr3_nt: TGTGCCAGCAGCAAAGCGCCGGTACAGGGGGCAGGCGAAAACACCATATATTTT
cdr3_aa: CASSKAPVQGAGENTIYF
v_call: TRBV21-1
j_call: TRBJ1-3
cdr3_length: 18
clone_size: .
d_call: .

cdr3_nt: TGTGCCAGCAGCCGGGGGGGTAACTATGGCTACACCTTC
cdr3_aa: CASSRGGNYGYTF
v_call: TRBV27
j_call: TRBJ1-2
cdr3_length: 13
clone_size: .
d_call: .

cdr3_nt: TGTGCCAGCAGCGTAGCCAGGGGTGAGCAGTTCTTC
cdr3_aa: CASSVARGEQFF
v_call: TRBV9
j_call: TRBJ2-1
cdr3_length: 12
clone_size: .
d_call: .

cdr3_nt: TGTGCCAGCAGCTTGGGAGGGCGGGGGTTAAACACCGGGGAGCTGTTTTTT
cdr3_aa: CASSLGGRGLNTGELFF
v_call: TRBV5-4
j_call: TRBJ2-2
cdr3_length: 17
clone_size: .
d_call: TRBD2

cdr3_nt: TGCAGCGTTGTTCGCAGACCAACGGACATGAACACTGAAGCTTTCTTT
cdr3_aa: CSVVRRPTDMNTEAFF
v_call: TRBV29-1
j_call: TRBJ1-1
cdr3_length: 16
clone_size: .
d_call: .

cdr3_nt: TGCGCCAGCAGCCGGGGAGTGGGGAACACTGAAGCTTTCTTT
cdr3_aa: CASSRGVGNTEAFF
v_call: TRBV5-1
j_call: TRBJ1-1
cdr3_length: 14
clone_size: .
d_call: .

cdr3_nt: TGTGCCAGCAGCTTAGGGGGCAAGGAAGCTTTCTTT
cdr3_aa: CASSLGGKEAFF
v_call: TRBV7-7
j_call: TRBJ1-1
cdr3_length: 12
clone_size: .
d_call: .

cdr3_nt: TGTGCCAGCTCACCAGCGGGAGGCCCCGGGGAGCAGTACTTC
cdr3_aa: CASSPAGGPGEQYF
v_call: TRBV18
j_call: TRBJ2-7
cdr3_length: 14
clone_size: .
d_call: TRBD2

cdr3_nt: TGTGCCTGGAGTCCCACCTGGCGGCGGAGTATGAACACTGAAGCTTTCTTT
cdr3_aa: CAWSPTWRRSMNTEAFF
v_call: TRBV30
j_call: TRBJ1-1
cdr3_length: 17
clone_size: .
d_call: .

cdr3_nt: TGTGCCAGCAGTCCCCACGGGGGAGGTACCACCGGGGAGCTGTTTTTT
cdr3_aa: CASSPHGGGTTGELFF
v_call: TRBV27
j_call: TRBJ2-2
cdr3_length: 16
clone_size: .
d_call: .

cdr3_nt: TGTGCCAGCAGCCCCCGGACAGGGGGCATGATTTTCACCGGGGAGCTGTTTTTT
cdr3_aa: CASSPRTGGMIFTGELFF
v_call: TRBV9
j_call: TRBJ2-2
cdr3_length: 18
clone_size: .
d_call: TRBD1

cdr3_nt: TGTGCCTCGGGAGGGTCTTTAGCGGGAAACGTAGATACGCAGTATTTT
cdr3_aa: CASGGSLAGNVDTQYF
v_call: TRBV10-3
j_call: TRBJ2-3
cdr3_length: 16
clone_size: .
d_call: TRBD2

cdr3_nt: TGTGCCAGCAGCCAGGCTCGGACAGATTACTATGGCTACACCTTC
cdr3_aa: CASSQARTDYYGYTF
v_call: TRBV4-2
j_call: TRBJ1-2
cdr3_length: 15
clone_size: .
d_call: .

cdr3_nt: TGTGCCACCCGAGAGGGCCGCGGGGAGCTGTTTTTT
cdr3_aa: CATREGRGELFF
v_call: TRBV6-5
j_call: TRBJ2-2
cdr3_length: 12
clone_size: .
d_call: .

cdr3_nt: TGTGCCACCGACAGGGGTAAGAACACTGAAGCTTTCTTT
cdr3_aa: CATDRGKNTEAFF
v_call: TRBV15
j_call: TRBJ1-1
cdr3_length: 13
clone_size: .
d_call: TRBD1